These 27 T cell receptor beta chains came from one sample sequenced in a study of T cell responses to AZD1222 COVID-19 vaccine. Profiling relied on immunoSEQ multiplex PCR, and the TCRdb table lists in-frame clones only, not all of them. The table shows 100,000 to 120,000 clones, with about 94% occurring only once. The sample consisted of peripheral blood, taken 28 days after the second AZD1222 dose. The receptor source for this set is an adult who received the AZD1222 COVID-19 vaccine.

The chain couples TRBV3-1 (or the pseudogene TRBV3-2) to TRBJ1-1; 9 bases are shared with TRBD1. Germline lookup yields CDR1 LGHDT and CDR2 YNNKEL (reference sequence). CDR3 length: 17 amino acids. Germline trimming cut 4 bases from V and 4 bases from J; bases unmatched to any gene: 13. For the CDR3, the DNA is TGTGCCAGCAGCCCGGGACAGGGTGTAAGTCGTAGCACTGAAGCTTTCTTT. This gives the protein CASSPGQGVSRSTEAFF.

This chain links TRBV6-5 with TRBJ1-2; D unclear. V lost 4 bases and J lost 3, with 12 bases in between. The V gene's germline CDR1 is MNHEY and CDR2 SVGAGI. This CDR3 contains 14 residues. The CDR3 DNA reads TGTGCCAGCAGTTTGGATGGGCAGGACTATGGCTACACCTTC. It codes for CASSLDGQDYGYTF.

The chain combines TRBV5-4 with TRBJ1-6; a possible D gene is TRBD1 (5 bases). Germline CDR1 SGHNT, CDR2 YYREEE (reference sequence). The CDR3 has 16 residues. With 1 base removed from V and 6 bases from J, the gap between germline ends came to 14 bases. The CDR3 region is CASSLIGELGNSPLHF. For the CDR3, the DNA is TGTGCCAGCAGCTTGATAGGGGAGCTCGGTAATTCACCCCTCCACTTT.

The J gene is TRBJ1-5, the V gene TRBV6-1; D not certain. Germline CDR1 is MNHNS and CDR2 is SASEGT. With 3 bases removed from V and 6 bases from J, the gap between germline ends came to 18 bases. This CDR3 has 16 amino acids. The CDR3 sequence: CASSDRWEFVGQPQHF. The CDR3 coding sequence is TGTGCCAGCAGTGACCGATGGGAATTCGTCGGTCAGCCCCAGCATTTT.

The gene calls are TRBV6-4 and TRBJ1-2, with D tentatively TRBD1 (5 bases). The CDR3 contains 19 residues. V dropped 5 bases and J dropped 0 bases, with 25 bases sitting between them. The V gene's germline CDR1 is MRHNA and CDR2 SNTAGT. CDR3 sequence (DNA): TGTGCCAGCAGTACCCGGGGACTCCCGGGAAGAGTAGCTAACTATGGCTACACCTTC. It encodes CASSTRGLPGRVANYGYTF.

V and J are TRBV2 and TRBJ1-1; a weak D match, TRBD1 (5 bases). V dropped 6 bases and J dropped 6 bases, with 20 bases sitting between them. Germline V gene lookup returns CDR1 SNHLY and CDR2 FYNNEI. The CDR3 extends over 15 amino acids. The CDR3 protein is CASSPQGRGGSEAFF. The CDR3 nucleotides read TGTGCCAGCAGCCCTCAGGGCCGCGGAGGCTCTGAAGCTTTCTTT.

The J gene is TRBJ1-2, the V gene TRBV9; D gene uncertain. Trimming took off 0 bases at V and 0 bases at J, with 9 bases between the two ends. Per germline, CDR1 SGDLS and CDR2 YYNGEE. CDR3 length: 15 residues. Written as DNA, the CDR3 is TGTGCCAGCAGCGTAGAACAGCGTACTAACTATGGCTACACCTTC. Residues: CASSVEQRTNYGYTF.

V gene TRBV6-5 combines with J gene TRBJ1-6, with TRBD1 matching over 7 bases. CDR3 length: 14 residues. J lost 7 bases, V lost 5 bases, and 5 bases had no gene match. Germline V gene lookup returns CDR1 MNHEY and CDR2 SVGAGI. This CDR3 is CASSRDSTNSPLHF. In DNA, the CDR3 is TGTGCCAGCAGTAGGGACAGTACCAATTCACCCCTCCACTTT.

V is TRBV6-1 and J is TRBJ1-1, with 9 bases matching TRBD1. Looked up from germline, CDR1 is MNHNS and CDR2 is SASEGT. J was trimmed by 0 bases and V by 1 base; bases with no gene match: 9. The CDR3 covers 18 residues. As DNA, the CDR3 is TGTGCCAGCAGTGAAGTGGTACAGGGGGCCATTTTGAACACTGAAGCTTTCTTT. It translates to CASSEVVQGAILNTEAFF.

The gene calls are TRBV11-2 and TRBJ2-2; D is unclear. This CDR3 has 18 residues. V shed 2 bases and J shed 1 base, with 17 bases lying between them. Germline V gene data show CDR1 as SGHAT and CDR2 as FQNNGV. The CDR3 loop reads CASSLRRGLAVNTGELFF. The CDR3 DNA is TGTGCCAGCAGCTTACGTCGTGGTCTGGCAGTGAACACCGGGGAGCTGTTTTTT. Together with reference TRBV11-2 and TRBJ2-2, the CDR3 gives the full variable domain: EAGVAQSPRYKIIEKRQSVAFWCNPISGHATLYWYQQILGQGPKLLIQFQNNGVVDDSQLPKDRFSAERLKGVDSTLKIQPAKLEDSAVYLCASSLRRGLAVNTGELFFGEGSRLTVL.

The chain is built from TRBV30 and TRBJ1-1; D is possibly TRBD1 (5 bases). The CDR3 extends over 13 amino acids. V lost 3 bases and J 6 bases, leaving 14 bases between the germline ends. CDR1 and CDR2 from the germline V gene are GTSNPN and SVGIG (reference sequence). The DNA of the CDR3 is TGTGCCTGGAGCTTCGGTTTGGGGGCTGAAGCTTTCTTT. This translates into CAWSFGLGAEAFF.

This chain connects TRBV7-9 to TRBJ1-3; no reliable D call. CDR1 and CDR2 from the germline V gene are SEHNR and FQNEAQ (reference sequence). With 5 bases removed from V and 0 bases from J, the gap between germline ends came to 8 bases. The CDR3 loop spans 14 amino acids. CDR3: CASSPRFSGNTIYF. DNA for the CDR3: TGTGCCAGCAGCCCGCGGTTCTCTGGAAACACCATATATTTT. The whole variable domain, remainder taken from reference TRBV7-9 and TRBJ1-3, is DTGVSQNPRHKITKRGQNVTFRCDPISEHNRLYWYRQTLGQGPEFLTYFQNEAQLEKSRLLSDRFSAERPKGSFSTLEIQRTEQGDSAMYLCASSPRFSGNTIYFGEGSWLTVV.

The chain joins TRBV7-9 to TRBJ1-2; 10 positions agree with TRBD1. CDR1 and CDR2 from the germline V gene are SEHNR and FQNEAQ (reference sequence). V lost 5 bases to trimming and J lost 0 bases; unmatched junction nucleotides: 3. The CDR3 extends over 15 amino acids. CDR3 coding DNA: TGTGCCAGCAGCAGAGGACAGGGGGCTAACTATGGCTACACCTTC. This sequence encodes CASSRGQGANYGYTF.

The chain has TRBV3-1 (or the pseudogene TRBV3-2) and TRBJ1-2; tentatively, D is TRBD1 (5 bases). Deletions cut 4 bases from V and 3 bases from J, with 12 bases between. This CDR3 comprises 14 residues. Germline-derived CDR1 and CDR2 are LGHDT and YNNKEL (reference sequence). CDR3 residues: CASSPSRGDYGYTF. The CDR3 region has the DNA TGTGCCAGCAGCCCGAGTAGGGGCGACTATGGCTACACCTTC.

V is TRBV29-1 and J is TRBJ2-5; no clear D. The germline V gene has CDR1 SQVTM and CDR2 ANQGSEA. The CDR3 is 11 amino acids. The germline V and J ends were trimmed by 5 bases and 2 bases, with 6 bases remaining between them. The chain's CDR3 is CSVIFQETQYF. The CDR3 DNA reads TGCAGCGTTATTTTTCAAGAGACCCAGTACTTC.

The chain carries TRBV11-3 and TRBJ1-1; D remains unclear. In germline, CDR1 is SGHNT, CDR2 YENEEA. The CDR3 has 13 residues. Trimming pared 3 bases from V and 1 base from J, leaving 6 bases between. In nucleotides, the CDR3 is TGTGCCAGCAGCTTCAACAGGAACACTGAAGCTTTCTTT. Translation: CASSFNRNTEAFF.

CDR3 residues: CASSLAGTAGNTIYF. The CDR3 nucleotides read TGTGCCAGCAGCTTGGCCGGGACAGCAGGAAACACCATATATTTT. The gene calls are TRBV5-5 and TRBJ1-3, with 7 bases fitting TRBD1. This CDR3 is built from 15 residues. Per germline, CDR1 SGHKS and CDR2 YYEKEE (reference sequence). The V segment lost 0 bases and the J segment 4 bases; nucleotides outside the gene matches: 4.

This chain uses TRBV3-1 (or the pseudogene TRBV3-2) with TRBJ1-2; D is ambiguous. The CDR3 is made up of 12 amino acids. The V and J ends lost 3 bases and 8 bases respectively, with 10 bases between them. From germline, CDR1 is LGHDT and CDR2 YNNKEL (reference sequence). CDR3 sequence: CASSHLQGGYTF. The CDR3 DNA reads TGTGCCAGCAGCCATCTCCAAGGCGGCTACACCTTC.

The chain uses TRBV13 and TRBJ1-2; the D gene is possibly TRBD1 (5 bases). V was cut by 5 bases and J by 3 bases, with 19 bases left in between. This CDR3 is built from 16 residues. Germline loops: CDR1 PRHDT, CDR2 FYEKMQ (reference sequence). The CDR3 sequence is CASSPVRDGGYYGYTF. The CDR3 nucleotides read TGTGCCAGCAGCCCCGTCCGGGACGGTGGATACTATGGCTACACCTTC.

The rearrangement joins TRBV14 to TRBJ1-2, with unresolved D. V lost 3 bases and J lost 8, with 10 bases in between. The length of the CDR3 is 12 residues. Germline V CDR1 and CDR2: SGHDN, FVKESK. The CDR3 DNA follows: TGTGCCAGCAGCCACGGACTGGGGGGCTACACCTTC. Protein product: CASSHGLGGYTF.

The chain has TRBV19 and TRBJ1-5, with TRBD1 as a possible D gene (5 bases). Germline CDR1 is LNHDA and CDR2 is SQIVND (reference sequence). CDR3 length equals 15 residues. Trimming took off 5 bases at V and 0 bases at J, with 11 bases between the two ends. CDR3 nucleotides: TGTGCCAGTAGTGTTACAGGATATAGCAATCAGCCCCAGCATTTT. This sequence encodes CASSVTGYSNQPQHF.

The chain joins TRBV3-1 (or the pseudogene TRBV3-2) to TRBJ1-5, with D possibly TRBD1 on 5 matching bases. The CDR3 sequence is 16 residues long. The V gene's germline CDR1 is LGHDT and CDR2 YNNKEL (reference sequence). V dropped 4 bases and J dropped 7 bases, with 20 bases sitting between them. Here the CDR3 reads CASSLGTAQLGQPQHF. The CDR3 nucleotides are TGTGCCAGCAGCCTCGGGACGGCCCAGCTGGGGCAGCCCCAGCATTTT.

This clone came up once. V and J are TRBV7-8 and TRBJ1-2, with TRBD1 identical over 8 bases. V shed 3 bases and J 4 bases; nucleotides not matched to a gene: 7. The CDR3 length is 15 residues. Germline-derived CDR1 and CDR2 are SGHVS and FQNEAQ. CDR3 in DNA: TGTGCCAGCAGCTTTCGACAGGGGAGTCCCTATGGCTACACCTTC. Protein product: CASSFRQGSPYGYTF. The entire variable domain, with the rest obtained from reference TRBV7-8 and TRBJ1-2, is as follows: GAGVSQSPRYKVAKRGQDVALRCDPISGHVSLFWYQQALGQGPEFLTYFQNEAQLDKSGLPSDRFFAERPEGSVSTLKIQRTQQEDSAVYLCASSFRQGSPYGYTFGSGTRLTVV.

This chain links TRBV19 with TRBJ2-7, with TRBD2 identical over 13 bases. Germline V gene data show CDR1 as LNHDA and CDR2 as SQIVND (reference sequence). V trimming: 9 bases; J trimming: 3 bases; junction bases outside the gene matches: 11. This CDR3 is 16 amino acids long. The CDR3 sequence is CASRTSGGLPIYEQYF. For the CDR3, the DNA is TGTGCCAGCCGGACTAGCGGGGGACTTCCGATCTACGAGCAGTACTTC.

The CDR3 DNA sequence: TGCGCCAGCAGCTTGGATGGGACGCCTTACAATGAGCAGTTCTTC. Translation gives CASSLDGTPYNEQFF. This rearrangement joins TRBV5-1 to TRBJ2-1, with D perhaps TRBD1 or TRBD2 (5 bases each). The germline gives CDR1 SGHRS, CDR2 YFSETQ. This CDR3 contains 15 residues. V was cut by 0 bases and J by 4 bases, with 11 bases left in between.

The gene calls are TRBV11-2 and TRBJ1-3; no firm D call. Trimming took off 6 bases at V and 0 bases at J, with 12 bases between the two ends. This CDR3 has 15 amino acids. CDR1 is SGHAT, CDR2 FQNNGV, per germline. The CDR3 loop reads CASSGLRGSGNTIYF. CDR3 DNA: TGTGCCAGCAGTGGACTCAGAGGCTCTGGAAACACCATATATTTT.

The rearrangement uses TRBV10-1 and TRBJ1-1; possible D gene TRBD1, 6 bases. CDR1 is WNHNN, CDR2 SYGVQD, per germline (reference sequence). V gave up 2 bases and J gave up 4 bases, with 11 bases separating them. The CDR3 consists of 14 residues. This CDR3 reads CASSERTGFTEAFF. CDR3 in DNA: TGCGCCAGCAGTGAGCGTACAGGGTTCACTGAAGCTTTCTTT.